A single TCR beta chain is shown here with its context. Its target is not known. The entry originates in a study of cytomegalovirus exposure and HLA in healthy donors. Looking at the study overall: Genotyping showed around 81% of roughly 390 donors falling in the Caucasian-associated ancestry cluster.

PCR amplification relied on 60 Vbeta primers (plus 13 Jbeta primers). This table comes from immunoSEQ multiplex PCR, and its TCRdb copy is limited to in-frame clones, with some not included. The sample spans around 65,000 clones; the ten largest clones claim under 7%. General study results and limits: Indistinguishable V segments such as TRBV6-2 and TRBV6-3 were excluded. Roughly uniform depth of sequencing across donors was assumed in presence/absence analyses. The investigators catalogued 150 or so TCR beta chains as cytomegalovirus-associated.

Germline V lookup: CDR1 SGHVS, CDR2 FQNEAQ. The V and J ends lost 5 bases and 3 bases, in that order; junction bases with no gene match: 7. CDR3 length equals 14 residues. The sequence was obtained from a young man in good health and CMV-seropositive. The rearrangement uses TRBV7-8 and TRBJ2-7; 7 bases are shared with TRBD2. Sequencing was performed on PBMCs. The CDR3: CASSRGRDYYEQYF. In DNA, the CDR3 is TGTGCCAGCAGCAGAGGACGGGACTACTACGAGCAGTACTTC.